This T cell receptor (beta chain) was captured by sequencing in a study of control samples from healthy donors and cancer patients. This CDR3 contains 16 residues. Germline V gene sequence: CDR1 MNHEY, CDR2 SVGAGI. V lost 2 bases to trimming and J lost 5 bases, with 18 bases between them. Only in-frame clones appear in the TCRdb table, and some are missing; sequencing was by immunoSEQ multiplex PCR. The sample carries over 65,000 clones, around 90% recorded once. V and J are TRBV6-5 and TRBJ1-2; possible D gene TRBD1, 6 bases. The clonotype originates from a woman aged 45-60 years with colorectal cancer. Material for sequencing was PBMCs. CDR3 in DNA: TGTGCCAGCAGTTACGCGATCCCCACAGGGCCTTATGGCTACACCTTC. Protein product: CASSYAIPTGPYGYTF.